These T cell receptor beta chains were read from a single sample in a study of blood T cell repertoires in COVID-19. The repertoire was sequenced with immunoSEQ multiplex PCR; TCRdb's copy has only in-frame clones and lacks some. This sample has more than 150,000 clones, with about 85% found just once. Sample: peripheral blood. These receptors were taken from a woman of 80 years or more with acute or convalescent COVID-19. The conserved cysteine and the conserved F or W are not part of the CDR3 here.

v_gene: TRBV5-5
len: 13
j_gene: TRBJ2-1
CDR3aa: ASSEQVSSYNEQF

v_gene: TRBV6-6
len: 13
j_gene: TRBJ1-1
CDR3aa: ASSYSVGGFTEAF

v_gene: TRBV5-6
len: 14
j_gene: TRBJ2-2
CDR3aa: ASSGRLAGVTGELF

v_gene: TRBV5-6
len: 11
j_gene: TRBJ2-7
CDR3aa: ASNNQGGPGQY

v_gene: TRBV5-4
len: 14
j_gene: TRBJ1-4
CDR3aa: ASSSNLGVGGEKLF

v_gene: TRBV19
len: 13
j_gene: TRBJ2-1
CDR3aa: ASSITGGTYNEQF

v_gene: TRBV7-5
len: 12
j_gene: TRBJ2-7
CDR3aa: VRNSTSLSYEQY

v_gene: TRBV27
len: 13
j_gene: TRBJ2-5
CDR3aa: ASSLALRGPETQY

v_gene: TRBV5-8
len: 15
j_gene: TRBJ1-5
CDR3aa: ASSSYRTANSNQPQH

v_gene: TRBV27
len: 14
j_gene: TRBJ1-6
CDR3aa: ASSLQGSSYNSPLH

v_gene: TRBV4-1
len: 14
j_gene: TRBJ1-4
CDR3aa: ASSQAGTVPNEKLF

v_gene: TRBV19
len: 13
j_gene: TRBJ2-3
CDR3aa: ASSIGDRLTDTQY

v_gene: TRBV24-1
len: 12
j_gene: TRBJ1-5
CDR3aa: ATSDKTVNQPQH

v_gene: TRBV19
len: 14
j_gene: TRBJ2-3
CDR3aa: ASSQRGTGGIDTQY

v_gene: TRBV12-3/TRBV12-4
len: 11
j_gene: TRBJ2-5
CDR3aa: ASTPVGAETQY

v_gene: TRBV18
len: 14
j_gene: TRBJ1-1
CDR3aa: ASSLLYEGADTEAF

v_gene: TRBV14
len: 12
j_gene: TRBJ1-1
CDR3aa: ASSQVAFGAEAF